This TCR beta chain was sequenced during a study of OX40 agonist ivuxolimab in advanced cancers. About the research overall: Dose-escalation patients suffered from hepatocellular carcinoma, melanoma, renal cell or head and neck cancer. Points from the study as a whole: At 0.1-3.0 mg/kg, partial responders had clonal expansion among the lowest observed. Certain nonresponders likewise exhibited a low normalized T-cell clonal expansion.

A note on this clone: Its antigen is not known.

Only in-frame clones appear in the TCRdb table, and some are missing; sequencing was by immunoSEQ multiplex PCR. The sample lists roughly 90,000 clones, approximately 90% occurring once. With 5 bases clipped from V and 4 bases from J, the junction kept 9 bases outside the gene matches. The germline gives CDR1 SGHTA, CDR2 FQGNSA. The CDR3 length is 15 residues. The origin of this receptor is an adult with an advanced solid tumor such as melanoma, head and neck, liver or kidney cancer. The sample consisted of CD4+ or CD8+ T cells sorted from blood, taken in a trial of the OX40 agonist ivuxolimab. The chain uses TRBV7-2 and TRBJ1-1; 8 bases are shared with TRBD1. CDR3 sequence (DNA): TGTGCCAGCAGCACCGCTTCAGGGGGCGGCACTGAAGCTTTCTTT. Amino acid sequence: CASSTASGGGTEAFF.